This TCR beta chain was recorded in a study of identifying expanded T cells in peripheral blood. Healthy donors had no documented immune events, such as infections, while sampled. TCRdb's copy holds only in-frame clones and misses some; the assay was immunoSEQ multiplex PCR. The sample has roughly 96,000 clones; around 90% are singletons. V dropped 6 bases and J dropped 8; count of bases not matched to a gene: 11. The CDR3 is made up of 15 amino acids. Germline CDR1 SEHNR, CDR2 FQNEAQ (reference sequence). Sequencing was done on a sample of blood. The TCR comes from a person aged 18-69 years in good health. This sequence joins TRBV7-9 and TRBJ1-4; 8 bases fit TRBD1. The CDR3 loop reads CASSGRTGTGEKLFF. DNA for the CDR3: TGTGCCAGCAGTGGACGGACAGGGACGGGAGAAAAACTGTTTTTT.